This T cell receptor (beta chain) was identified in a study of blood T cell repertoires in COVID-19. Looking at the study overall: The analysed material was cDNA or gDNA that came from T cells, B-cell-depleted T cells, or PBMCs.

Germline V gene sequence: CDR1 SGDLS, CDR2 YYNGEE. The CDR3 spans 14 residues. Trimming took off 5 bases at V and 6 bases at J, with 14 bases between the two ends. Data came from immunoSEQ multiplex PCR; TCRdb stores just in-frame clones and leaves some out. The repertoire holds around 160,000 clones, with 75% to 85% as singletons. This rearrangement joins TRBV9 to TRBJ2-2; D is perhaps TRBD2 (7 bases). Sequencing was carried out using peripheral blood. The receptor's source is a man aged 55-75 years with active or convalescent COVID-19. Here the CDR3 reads CASSIRGGSGELFF. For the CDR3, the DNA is TGTGCCAGCAGTATTAGGGGGGGCTCCGGGGAGCTGTTTTTT.